What follows is one T cell receptor beta chain and its context. Its antigen is not identified. This entry is derived from a study of identifying expanded T cells in peripheral blood. Study findings and constraints: Clone count variance between roughly 2-week samples rose with total template count. Technical replicates showed roughly 1.2 changed clones; around 2 weeks roughly 16; four weeks 19.

Collection occurred without any documented infections or immune events in donors. Sequencing was performed with immunoSEQ multiplex PCR; in TCRdb, only in-frame clones are kept and a portion is missing. The sample comprises more than 80,000 clones, 88% of which are singletons, and 3% to 4% rests with the top ten. Germline assignment: CDR1 MNHNS and CDR2 SASEGT. V shed 4 bases, J shed 4 bases, and the junction held 16 bases outside the gene matches. The CDR3 runs 18 residues. The chain uses TRBV6-1 and TRBJ2-3; 8 bases align to TRBD1. The TCR was taken from a person between 18 and 75 years old in good health. The sample was blood. The CDR3 region is CASSVAVWAGTGPDTQYF. The CDR3 DNA sequence: TGTGCCAGCAGTGTAGCGGTGTGGGCCGGGACAGGTCCAGATACGCAGTATTTT.